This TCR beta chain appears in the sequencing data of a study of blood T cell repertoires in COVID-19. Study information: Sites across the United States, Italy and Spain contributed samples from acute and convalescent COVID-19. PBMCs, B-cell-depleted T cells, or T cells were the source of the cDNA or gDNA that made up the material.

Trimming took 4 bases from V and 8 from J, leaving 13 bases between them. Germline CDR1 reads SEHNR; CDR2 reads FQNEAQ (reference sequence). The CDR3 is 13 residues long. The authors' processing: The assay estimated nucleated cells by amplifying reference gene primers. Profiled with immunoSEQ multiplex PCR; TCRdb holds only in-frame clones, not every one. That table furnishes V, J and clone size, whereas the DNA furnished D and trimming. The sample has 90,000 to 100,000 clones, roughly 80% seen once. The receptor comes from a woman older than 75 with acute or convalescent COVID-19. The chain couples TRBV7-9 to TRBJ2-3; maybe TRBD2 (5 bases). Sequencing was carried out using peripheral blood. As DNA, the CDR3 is TGTGCCAGCAGCTCCTTCGAGGGTGGTACGCAGTATTTT. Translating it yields CASSSFEGGTQYF.